These 3 T cell receptor beta chains originate from one sample sequenced in a study of blood T cell repertoires in COVID-19. Measured with immunoSEQ multiplex PCR; TCRdb has only the in-frame clones, and not every one. This table has 230,000 or so clones, 85% to 90% appearing once. Input material: peripheral blood. The receptors here all came from a woman aged 40 to 50 who had recovered from COVID-19.

This rearrangement joins TRBV2 to TRBJ2-7, with D possibly matching TRBD1 (5 bases). Trimming pared 8 bases from V and 1 base from J, leaving 9 bases between. Germline lookup yields CDR1 SNHLY and CDR2 FYNNEI. The CDR3 is 12 residues long. CDR3 coding DNA: TGTGCCAGCGGTCAGGGATCCTACGAGCAGTACGTC. It specifies CASGQGSYEQYV.

The chain's CDR3 is CASSLGPSWDTYGYTF. In DNA form, the CDR3 reads TGTGCCAGCAGTTTGGGGCCCTCATGGGACACCTATGGCTACACCTTC. The chain employs TRBV27 and TRBJ1-2; tentatively, D is TRBD1 (6 bases). In germline, CDR1 is MNHEY, CDR2 SMNVEV (reference sequence). The CDR3 totals 16 residues. V was cut by 3 bases and J by 4 bases, with 18 bases left in between.

The V and J genes are TRBV10-1 and TRBJ2-3, with 8 bases lining up with TRBD2. This CDR3 has 13 residues. Germline values: CDR1 WNHNN, CDR2 SYGVQD (reference sequence). The V and J ends lost 4 bases and 13 bases, in that order; junction bases with no gene match: 10. The CDR3 here is CASSASSGTRKYF. The CDR3 nucleotides read TGCGCCAGCAGTGCAAGCTCCGGGACTAGGAAGTATTTT.